These T cell receptor beta chains were read from a single sample in a study of T-cell reconstitution after alpha-beta-depleted transplantation in children. TCRdb recomputed calls from the PCR reads with MiXCR, one row per CDR3 protein. The sample lists some 180,000 distinct CDR3 sequences, approximately 6.3% occurring once. The sequencing here drew on PBMCs, taken before TCRalphabeta/CD19-depleted stem cell transplant. The receptor set was obtained from a boy aged 2 to 10 with acute lymphoblastic leukemia, due to receive a stem cell transplant. Each CDR3 is given with its conserved first and last residue. D genes are given only for firm matches. The size of a clone is reported for some rows only, either as once, few or many, or as a class for expanded clones.

d_gene: TRBD1
abundance: -
v_gene: TRBV3-1
j_gene: TRBJ1-1
CDR3nt: TGTGCCAGCAGCCAAGAGGGACAGGGGACGAACACTGAAGCTTTCTTT
CDR3aa: CASSQEGQGTNTEAFF

d_gene: -
abundance: many
v_gene: TRBV7-2
j_gene: TRBJ2-5
CDR3nt: TGTGCCAGCAGCCTCACAGAGACCCAGTACTTC
CDR3aa: CASSLTETQYF

d_gene: TRBD2
abundance: many
v_gene: TRBV13
j_gene: TRBJ2-7
CDR3nt: TGTGCCAGCAGCTTAGGGGGACTAGATAGACACGAGCAGTACTTC
CDR3aa: CASSLGGLDRHEQYF

d_gene: -
abundance: many
v_gene: TRBV7-2
j_gene: TRBJ1-1
CDR3nt: TGTGCCAGCAGCACCCCATGGGGGGGGACTGAAGCTTTCTTT
CDR3aa: CASSTPWGGTEAFF

d_gene: -
abundance: many
v_gene: TRBV7-2
j_gene: TRBJ2-7
CDR3nt: TGTGCCAGCAGCCCGGGGCTCATAAGCTCCTACGAGCAGTACTTC
CDR3aa: CASSPGLISSYEQYF

d_gene: TRBD1
abundance: many
v_gene: TRBV28
j_gene: TRBJ1-2
CDR3nt: TGTGCCAGTGAGATCAGGACAGGAGAGGGTGGCTACACCTTC
CDR3aa: CASEIRTGEGGYTF

d_gene: -
abundance: -
v_gene: TRBV29-1
j_gene: TRBJ1-2
CDR3nt: TGCAGCGTTGACAGGATCGATGGCTACACCTTC
CDR3aa: CSVDRIDGYTF

d_gene: -
abundance: many
v_gene: TRBV28
j_gene: TRBJ1-1
CDR3nt: TGTGCCAGCAGTTCACAGGTGGGAAGGAACACTGAAGCTTTCTTT
CDR3aa: CASSSQVGRNTEAFF

d_gene: TRBD1
abundance: -
v_gene: TRBV20-1
j_gene: TRBJ2-6
CDR3nt: TGCAGTGCGAAAGACAGGGAACGGGCTGGGGCCAACGTCCTGACTTTC
CDR3aa: CSAKDRERAGANVLTF

d_gene: -
abundance: -
v_gene: TRBV5-1
j_gene: TRBJ1-1
CDR3nt: TGCGCCAGCAGCTTCGGGGGGAACAGGGAAGCTTTCTTT
CDR3aa: CASSFGGNREAFF

d_gene: TRBD1
abundance: few
v_gene: TRBV12-5
j_gene: TRBJ1-2
CDR3nt: TGTGCTAGTGGTTTGGTAAATCGGGACAGGGCAAACTATGGCTACACCTTC
CDR3aa: CASGLVNRDRANYGYTF

d_gene: -
abundance: many
v_gene: TRBV7-2
j_gene: TRBJ2-1
CDR3nt: TGTGCCAGCAGCTTGCCGGTTGTCAATGAGCAGTTCTTC
CDR3aa: CASSLPVVNEQFF

d_gene: -
abundance: few
v_gene: TRBV2
j_gene: TRBJ2-7
CDR3nt: TGTGCCAGCAGCAGAAGTCTATTCTACGAGCAGTACTTC
CDR3aa: CASSRSLFYEQYF

d_gene: TRBD1
abundance: -
v_gene: TRBV27
j_gene: TRBJ1-5
CDR3nt: TGTGCCAGCAGCCAGGGGGGGGGCGTTCAGCCCCAGCATTTT
CDR3aa: CASSQGGGVQPQHF

d_gene: -
abundance: many
v_gene: TRBV24-1
j_gene: TRBJ2-7
CDR3nt: TGTGCCACCAGTGTAGGGGAAAAACCGTACGAGCAGTACTTC
CDR3aa: CATSVGEKPYEQYF

d_gene: TRBD2
abundance: many
v_gene: TRBV7-2
j_gene: TRBJ2-7
CDR3nt: TGTGCCAGCAGCCCTTGGGGGGGGATCTACGAGCAGTACTTC
CDR3aa: CASSPWGGIYEQYF

d_gene: TRBD1
abundance: many
v_gene: TRBV6-2/TRBV6-3
j_gene: TRBJ2-7
CDR3nt: TGTGCCAGCAGCCAAATAGAACCGGGACAGGGCTACGAGCAGTACTTC
CDR3aa: CASSQIEPGQGYEQYF

d_gene: TRBD2
abundance: -
v_gene: TRBV4-3
j_gene: TRBJ2-1
CDR3nt: TGCGCCAGCAGCCAAGCCCCAGCGGGGGGGCTGGATGAGCAGTTCTTC
CDR3aa: CASSQAPAGGLDEQFF

d_gene: -
abundance: -
v_gene: TRBV29-1
j_gene: TRBJ1-1
CDR3nt: TGCAGCGTTCGCCAGGCCGCTGGCACTGAAGCTTTCTTT
CDR3aa: CSVRQAAGTEAFF

d_gene: TRBD2
abundance: many
v_gene: TRBV20-1
j_gene: TRBJ2-6
CDR3nt: TGCAGTGCTAGAGTTCTAGCGGGAGTCTTCTCTGGGGCCAACGTCCTGACTTTC
CDR3aa: CSARVLAGVFSGANVLTF

d_gene: -
abundance: few
v_gene: TRBV5-1
j_gene: TRBJ1-5
CDR3nt: TGCGCCAGCAGCTTGTGGCCCAGGGGCCTAAATCAGCCCCAGCATTTT
CDR3aa: CASSLWPRGLNQPQHF

d_gene: TRBD1
abundance: few
v_gene: TRBV12-3/TRBV12-4
j_gene: TRBJ1-2
CDR3nt: TGTGCCAGCAGTTTTGGGACAGGGTGGAACTATGGCTACACCTTC
CDR3aa: CASSFGTGWNYGYTF

d_gene: -
abundance: -
v_gene: TRBV5-1
j_gene: TRBJ1-1
CDR3nt: TGCGCCAGCAGCTGGACAAGGGACAATGAAGCTTTCTTT
CDR3aa: CASSWTRDNEAFF

d_gene: -
abundance: many
v_gene: TRBV28
j_gene: TRBJ2-4
CDR3nt: TGTGCCAGCAGCCTCGCGTACATTCAGTACTTC
CDR3aa: CASSLAYIQYF

d_gene: -
abundance: many
v_gene: TRBV29-1
j_gene: TRBJ1-2
CDR3nt: TGCAGCGTTACACGCGGTGACTATGGCTACACCTTC
CDR3aa: CSVTRGDYGYTF

d_gene: -
abundance: few
v_gene: TRBV7-2
j_gene: TRBJ1-4
CDR3nt: TGTGCCAGCAGCCCGCAGGGAGCAACTAATGAAAAACTGTTTTTT
CDR3aa: CASSPQGATNEKLFF

d_gene: -
abundance: many
v_gene: TRBV12-3/TRBV12-4
j_gene: TRBJ2-7
CDR3nt: TGTGCCAGCAGTCCCCGGGGCCCGGTAATTTACGAGCAGTACTTC
CDR3aa: CASSPRGPVIYEQYF

d_gene: -
abundance: few
v_gene: TRBV20-1
j_gene: TRBJ2-7
CDR3nt: TGCAGTGCCCCCGAGACCTACGAGCAGTACTTC
CDR3aa: CSAPETYEQYF

d_gene: -
abundance: many
v_gene: TRBV6-2/TRBV6-3
j_gene: TRBJ2-3
CDR3nt: TGTGCCAGCATCTACGGGAGATCCACAGATACGCAGTATTTT
CDR3aa: CASIYGRSTDTQYF

d_gene: -
abundance: few
v_gene: TRBV28
j_gene: TRBJ1-1
CDR3nt: TGTGCCAGCAGTCCCCATGCGGACTCGAACACTGAAGCTTTCTTT
CDR3aa: CASSPHADSNTEAFF

d_gene: TRBD1
abundance: many
v_gene: TRBV7-9
j_gene: TRBJ1-5
CDR3nt: TGTGCCAGCAGCAAGACAGGGTCTGATCAGCCCCAGCATTTT
CDR3aa: CASSKTGSDQPQHF

d_gene: -
abundance: few
v_gene: TRBV7-8
j_gene: TRBJ2-7
CDR3nt: TGTGCCAGCAGCTTAGGAGGTTGGTACAGGGTATTGTACGAGCAGTACTTC
CDR3aa: CASSLGGWYRVLYEQYF

d_gene: -
abundance: few
v_gene: TRBV20-1
j_gene: TRBJ2-3
CDR3nt: TGCAGTGCTAGAGAAATGGTCCCTGGCCCAGATACGCAGTATTTT
CDR3aa: CSAREMVPGPDTQYF

d_gene: -
abundance: many
v_gene: TRBV3-1
j_gene: TRBJ1-1
CDR3nt: TGTGCCAGCAGCCCAAGAGGGAGGCTGAACACTGAAGCTTTCTTT
CDR3aa: CASSPRGRLNTEAFF

d_gene: -
abundance: many
v_gene: TRBV7-2
j_gene: TRBJ2-7
CDR3nt: TGTGCCAGCACTACTTCTTACGAGCAGTACTTC
CDR3aa: CASTTSYEQYF